A single sample is the source of the 30 T cell receptor beta chains below, sequenced in a study of blood T cell repertoires in COVID-19. Using immunoSEQ multiplex PCR, the repertoire was profiled, and TCRdb retains in-frame clones only, with some absent. In the table there are about 110,000 clones, about four fifths of which are singletons. Material: peripheral blood. The receptors stem from a woman in her sixties or seventies with acute or convalescent COVID-19.

This clone occurred a few times. CDR3 coding DNA: TGTGCCAGCAGCGTCAGACAGGGCACTGAAGCTTTCTTT. The encoded protein is CASSVRQGTEAFF. J is TRBJ1-1 and V is TRBV11-3; 7 positions match TRBD1. The germline gives CDR1 SGHNT, CDR2 YENEEA. The CDR3 loop spans 13 amino acids. V dropped 5 bases and J dropped 4; count of bases not matched to a gene: 4.

This clone appeared a few times. The V and J genes are TRBV19 and TRBJ2-7; 9 bases agree with TRBD1. Germline V lookup: CDR1 LNHDA, CDR2 SQIVND (reference sequence). The V segment lost 4 bases and the J segment 4 bases; nucleotides outside the gene matches: 8. CDR3 length: 15 residues. CDR3 loop: CASSTLGQGRYEQYF. Written as DNA, the CDR3 is TGTGCCAGTAGTACTCTAGGACAGGGGAGATACGAGCAGTACTTC.

The chain employs TRBV3-1 (or the pseudogene TRBV3-2) and TRBJ2-2; 7 nucleotides align to TRBD2. Per the germline V gene, CDR1 is LGHDT and CDR2 is YNNKEL (reference sequence). With 1 base clipped from V and 6 bases from J, the junction kept 5 bases outside the gene matches. The CDR3 runs 15 residues. CDR3 bases: TGTGCCAGCAGCCAAGCGGGAGGTGCGCCCGGGGAGCTGTTTTTT. Its protein product is CASSQAGGAPGELFF.

The CDR3, as DNA: TGTGCCAGCAGTTATTCCACTAGCGGGGATAGCACAGATACGCAGTATTTT. This encodes CASSYSTSGDSTDTQYF. The chain is built from TRBV6-2 or TRBV6-3 and TRBJ2-3, with 10 positions matching TRBD2. The CDR3 contains 17 residues. Germline V CDR1 and CDR2: MNHEY, SVGEGT. Trimming at V came to 3 bases and at J to 0 bases, leaving 6 bases not matched to a gene.

The chain employs TRBV15 and TRBJ1-5, with D unresolved. CDR3 size: 15 residues. V was clipped by 5 bases and J by 0 bases, with 11 bases between them. The germline V gene encodes CDR1 LNHNV and CDR2 YYDKDF (reference sequence). CDR3 amino acids: CATSPRRSSNQPQHF. The DNA of the CDR3 is TGTGCCACCAGCCCTCGCAGGTCTAGCAATCAGCCCCAGCATTTT. Looking up the rest from reference TRBV15 and TRBJ1-5 gives the full variable domain: DAMVIQNPRYQVTQFGKPVTLSCSQTLNHNVMYWYQQKSSQAPKLLFHYYDKDFNNEADTPDNFQSRRPNTSFCFLDIRSPGLGDTAMYLCATSPRRSSNQPQHFGDGTRLSIL.

V is TRBV18 and J is TRBJ2-1; D unclear. Germline V gene sequence: CDR1 KGHSH, CDR2 LQKENI. The V and J ends lost 6 bases and 8 bases respectively, with 17 bases between them. The CDR3 consists of 14 residues. In DNA, the CDR3 is TGTGCCAGCTCTACCCTCCGACTCACGGATGAGCAGTTCTTC. It is translated as CASSTLRLTDEQFF.

This clone was recorded once. The chain joins TRBV18 to TRBJ1-3, with 8 positions matching TRBD1. This CDR3 has 15 amino acids. V shed 3 bases, J shed 6 bases, and the junction held 7 bases outside the gene matches. Germline CDR1 is KGHSH and CDR2 is LQKENI. Here the CDR3 reads CASSPGQGYENTIYF. CDR3 sequence (DNA): TGTGCCAGCTCACCTGGACAGGGCTACGAAAACACCATATATTTT.

The V gene is TRBV2, the J gene TRBJ2-7; D is possibly TRBD1 (5 bases). The CDR3 length is 15 residues. The ends were cut back, 2 bases at V and 0 bases at J, with 11 bases in the middle. Looked up from germline, CDR1 is SNHLY and CDR2 is FYNNEI. The CDR3 bases are TGTGCCAGCAGTGAAAGGGGCTCGAGCTCCTACGAGCAGTACTTC. Protein sequence: CASSERGSSSYEQYF.

This clone was recorded a few times. The CDR3 sequence is CASSARQGHGYTF. Here the CDR3 DNA reads TGTGCCAGCAGTGCAAGACAGGGGCATGGCTACACCTTC. The chain links TRBV28 to TRBJ1-2; TRBD1 agrees at 8 bases. With 5 bases clipped from V and 6 bases from J, the junction kept 5 bases outside the gene matches. CDR1 MDHEN and CDR2 SYDVKM come from the germline V gene. The CDR3 contains 13 residues.

The V call is TRBV9, the J call TRBJ1-5, with a tentative D call TRBD1 (6 bases). Trimming took 2 bases from V and 9 from J, leaving 15 bases between them. CDR3 length equals 14 residues. CDR1 SGDLS and CDR2 YYNGEE come from the germline V gene. The CDR3 bases are TGTGCCAGCAGCGTCATGGGGGCAGGTGGGCCCCAGCATTTT. This translates into CASSVMGAGGPQHF.

The V and J genes are TRBV4-1 and TRBJ2-5; TRBD2 agrees at 10 bases. The germline CDR1 and CDR2 sequences are MGHRA and YSYEKL. CDR3 length equals 14 residues. Trimming removed 0 bases from V and 11 bases from J; junction bases left unmatched: 6. CDR3 bases: TGCGCCAGCAGCCAAGAGTCTAGCGGGAGACAGCAGTACTTC. This sequence encodes CASSQESSGRQQYF.

The CDR3 DNA follows: TGCGCCAGCAGGAGTAGCGGCTACGAGCAGTACTTC. It codes for CASRSSGYEQYF. The chain couples TRBV5-1 to TRBJ2-7; D is possibly TRBD2 (6 bases). The germline V gene has CDR1 SGHRS and CDR2 YFSETQ. The V gene lost 5 bases and the J gene lost 3 bases, with 9 bases spanning the gap. The CDR3 sequence is 12 residues long.

The chain joins TRBV23-1 to TRBJ1-3, with 8 bases aligning to TRBD1. TRBV23-1 is labeled an ORF, and its function is uncertain. This CDR3 contains 16 residues. The V segment lost 5 bases and the J segment 1 base; nucleotides outside the gene matches: 7. The CDR3: CASSKDRGESGNTIYF. CDR3 DNA sequence: TGCGCCAGCAGTAAAGACAGGGGAGAATCTGGAAACACCATATATTTT.

The chain combines TRBV7-2 with TRBJ2-1; unclear D gene. The ends were cut back, 7 bases at V and 12 bases at J, with 28 bases in the middle. Germline-derived CDR1 and CDR2 are SGHTA and FQGNSA. The CDR3 loop spans 16 amino acids. DNA for the CDR3: TGTGCCAGCACCTTCCATATGTTGCAGTTGGTGTCAGGGCAGTTCTTC. Amino acids: CASTFHMLQLVSGQFF. The entire variable domain, with the rest obtained from reference TRBV7-2 and TRBJ2-1, is as follows: GAGVSQSPSNKVTEKGKDVELRCDPISGHTALYWYRQSLGQGLEFLIYFQGNSAPDKSGLPSDRFSAERTGGSVSTLTIQRTQQEDSAVYLCASTFHMLQLVSGQFFGPGTRLTVL.

This rearrangement joins TRBV6-6 to TRBJ1-2; D gene ambiguous. Trimming took off 1 base at V and 4 bases at J, with 13 bases between the two ends. Germline-derived CDR1 and CDR2 are MNHNY and SVGAGI (reference sequence). This CDR3 comprises 15 residues. CDR3 sequence: CASSYLPLDPYGYTF. CDR3 in DNA: TGTGCCAGCAGTTACTTGCCCCTAGACCCCTATGGCTACACCTTC.

The chain links TRBV5-1 to TRBJ1-1, with TRBD1 identical over 8 bases. J gave up 5 bases and V 3 bases, and 9 bases lay outside the gene matches. The CDR3 has 15 amino acids. Per germline, CDR1 SGHRS and CDR2 YFSETQ. The CDR3 loop reads CASSSSGQGGTEAFF. For the CDR3, the DNA is TGCGCCAGCAGCTCATCAGGACAGGGAGGAACTGAAGCTTTCTTT.

Here the CDR3 reads CASSPGWGGGLGNTIYF. In DNA, the CDR3 is TGTGCCAGCAGCCCCGGATGGGGGGGCGGATTAGGAAACACCATATATTTT. The rearrangement uses TRBV5-4 and TRBJ1-3; D possibly corresponds to TRBD1 (6 bases). Germline assignment: CDR1 SGHNT and CDR2 YYREEE (reference sequence). Between the trimmed V and J ends, which lost 4 bases and 4 bases, there was a span of 21 bases. The CDR3 sequence is 17 residues long. The whole variable domain, remainder taken from reference TRBV5-4 and TRBJ1-3, is ETGVTQSPTHLIKTRGQQVTLRCSSQSGHNTVSWYQQALGQGPQFIFQYYREEENGRGNFPPRFSGLQFPNYSSELNVNALELDDSALYLCASSPGWGGGLGNTIYFGEGSWLTVV.

In its sample, this clone was seen a few times. The V gene is TRBV28, the J gene TRBJ1-6; TRBD1 matches at 10 bases. Unmatched junction bases numbered 3, after V lost 6 bases and J lost 7 bases. The CDR3 is 14 amino acids. CDR1 is MDHEN and CDR2 is SYDVKM in the germline V gene. The CDR3 region is CASRGTGENSPLHF. The CDR3 DNA reads TGTGCCAGCAGGGGGACAGGGGAAAATTCACCCCTCCACTTT.

The chain couples TRBV15 to TRBJ2-5; 8 bases align to TRBD1. Germline loops: CDR1 LNHNV, CDR2 YYDKDF (reference sequence). The CDR3 has 14 residues. With 0 bases clipped from V and 4 bases from J, the junction kept 1 base outside the gene matches. Written as DNA, the CDR3 is TGTGCCACCAGCAGAGACAGGGGGCTAGAGACCCAGTACTTC. It yields the protein CATSRDRGLETQYF.

Note on this clone: Other DNA sequences within the sample encode an identical CDR3. The chain joins TRBV5-1 to TRBJ2-2; no clear D gene. This CDR3 contains 14 residues. Germline V CDR1 and CDR2: SGHRS, YFSETQ. V lost 0 bases and J lost 5, with 8 bases in between. CDR3 DNA: TGCGCCAGCAGCTTGGCAGGTGGGACCGGGGAGCTGTTTTTT. This codes for CASSLAGGTGELFF.

The rearrangement uses TRBV6-5 and TRBJ2-7, with D possibly TRBD2 on 6 matching bases. Trimming removed 6 bases at V and 4 bases at J, with 7 bases between. This CDR3 contains 11 residues. Germline CDR1 reads MNHEY; CDR2 reads SVGAGI. The CDR3 loop is CASSRGYEQYF. CDR3 coding DNA: TGTGCCAGCAGCCGGGGGTACGAGCAGTACTTC.

This rearrangement joins TRBV6-2 or TRBV6-3 to TRBJ2-7; 8 bases are shared with TRBD1. This CDR3 is 15 amino acids long. CDR1 and CDR2 from the germline V gene are MNHEY and SVGEGT. J was trimmed by 4 bases and V by 0 bases; bases with no gene match: 5. The CDR3 DNA reads TGTGCCAGCAGTTACTCGGGGACAGGAACGTACGAGCAGTACGTC. It yields the protein CASSYSGTGTYEQYV.

V gene TRBV7-2 combines with J gene TRBJ2-7; 8 nucleotides line up with TRBD1. The CDR3 has 18 amino acids. Germline CDR1 is SGHTA and CDR2 is FQGNSA. The ends lost 5 bases at V and 0 bases at J; junction bases unmatched: 15. The CDR3 bases are TGTGCCAGCAGCGGACACCCGTGGACAGGGCTGAGCTCCTACGAGCAGTACTTC. Amino acids: CASSGHPWTGLSSYEQYF.

The V gene is TRBV7-9, the J gene TRBJ1-1; D not resolved. This CDR3 is built from 15 residues. Germline V gives CDR1 SEHNR, CDR2 FQNEAQ (reference sequence). Trimming cost V 5 bases and J 0 bases, with 13 bases left between them. DNA for the CDR3: TGTGCCAGCAGCCCAGGAGGAGGGTTGAACACTGAAGCTTTCTTT. It codes for CASSPGGGLNTEAFF.

The V and J genes are TRBV7-2 and TRBJ1-6; possible D gene TRBD1, 6 bases. The germline gives CDR1 SGHTA, CDR2 FQGNSA. CDR3 size: 19 residues. V shed 2 bases and J shed 2 bases, with 19 bases lying between them. The CDR3 loop reads CASSLKSSRGGTYNSPLHF. Here the CDR3 DNA reads TGTGCCAGCAGCTTAAAGTCTTCTAGGGGGGGGACCTATAATTCACCCCTCCACTTT.

The rearrangement uses TRBV5-6 and TRBJ2-7, with D possibly matching TRBD1 (6 bases). The V end lost 4 bases, the J end lost 3 bases, and 17 bases lay between the germline ends. The CDR3 sequence is 15 residues long. Germline CDR1 is SGHDT and CDR2 is YYEEEE. Here the CDR3 reads CASSQWGTTIYEQYF. In DNA form, the CDR3 reads TGTGCCAGCAGCCAGTGGGGGACAACAATCTACGAGCAGTACTTC.

This clone has just a few counts. This chain connects TRBV11-2 to TRBJ2-1, with D tentatively TRBD2 (5 bases). Germline V gene sequence: CDR1 SGHAT, CDR2 FQNNGV. The CDR3 is 17 residues long. With 1 base removed from V and 0 bases from J, the gap between germline ends came to 13 bases. The CDR3 sequence: CASSLVRAGLSYNEQFF. CDR3 in DNA: TGTGCCAGCAGCTTAGTTAGGGCAGGACTCTCCTACAATGAGCAGTTCTTC.

This clone was recorded once. The chain combines TRBV3-1 (or the pseudogene TRBV3-2) with TRBJ2-1, with 11 bases aligning to TRBD2. Germline CDR1 LGHDT, CDR2 YNNKEL (reference sequence). The CDR3 has 15 amino acids. The V gene end was trimmed by 4 bases and the J gene end by 9 bases; junction bases not matched to a gene: 8. The CDR3 DNA sequence: TGTGCCAGCAGCCTGAATCCTAGCGGGGGGTCTGAGCAGTTCTTC. It codes for CASSLNPSGGSEQFF.

The rearrangement joins TRBV19 to TRBJ2-7, with 7 bases fitting TRBD1. Trimming at V came to 5 bases and at J to 7 bases, leaving 8 bases not matched to a gene. Germline loops: CDR1 LNHDA, CDR2 SQIVND (reference sequence). There are 13 residues in the CDR3. The CDR3 nucleotides are TGTGCCAGTAGTCCGCAGGGGGTACGTGAGCAGTACTTC. Encoded protein: CASSPQGVREQYF.

The V gene is TRBV19, the J gene TRBJ2-2; a weak D match, TRBD1 (5 bases). Trimming took off 7 bases at V and 7 bases at J, with 13 bases between the two ends. CDR1 LNHDA and CDR2 SQIVND come from the germline V gene (reference sequence). This CDR3 region has 13 residues. In nucleotides, the CDR3 is TGTGCCAGTATCGGCAGGGTGGACGGGGAGCTGTTTTTT. This translates into CASIGRVDGELFF.